The 6 T cell receptor beta chains reported below all come from one sample, sequenced in a study of T cells in Graves' hyperthyroidism and ophthalmopathy. It was RNA transcripts that yielded the amplified TCR beta CDR3 regions. HTBI primers were the set used in a first-round RT-PCR of the TCR CDR3. TCRdb passed the multiplex PCR reads through MiXCR, listing each CDR3 protein once. The repertoire includes 550,000 to 850,000 distinct CDR3 sequences, roughly 20% of them detected once, and 16% sits in the top ten. Material: blood. The receptors were gathered from a woman between 50 and 59 years old with Graves' hyperthyroidism that later progressed to Graves' ophthalmopathy.

Many counts were recorded for this clonotype. V is TRBV7-2 and J is TRBJ1-5; D is uncertain. The germline V gene encodes CDR1 SGHTA and CDR2 FQGNSA. This CDR3 region has 15 residues. V gave up 1 base and J gave up 7 bases, with 14 bases separating them. CDR3 coding DNA: TGTGCCAGCAGCTTAGTGGTCTCGGGAGGACAGCCCCAGCATTTT. Protein: CASSLVVSGGQPQHF.

This clonotype was observed a few times. V is TRBV14 and J is TRBJ1-1; D remains ambiguous. The CDR3 covers 13 residues. The ends were cut back, 4 bases at V and 6 bases at J, with 12 bases in the middle. Germline V gives CDR1 SGHDN, CDR2 FVKESK. The CDR3 region has the DNA TGTGCCAGCAGCCCCGCGATGGTTCCTGAAGCTTTCTTT. Protein: CASSPAMVPEAFF.

This clonotype was counted a few times. The chain combines TRBV4-1 with TRBJ2-1; 7 nucleotides match TRBD1. Trimming cost V 4 bases and J 4 bases; bases outside gene matches: 13. The germline CDR1 and CDR2 sequences are MGHRA and YSYEKL. The CDR3 loop spans 17 amino acids. CDR3 sequence (DNA): TGCGCCAGCAGCCTTTGGACAGGTCGAAATACTTACAATGAGCAGTTCTTC. Translating gives CASSLWTGRNTYNEQFF.

This clonotype has only a few counts. V usage is TRBV29-1 and J usage is TRBJ2-3, with D possibly matching TRBD1 (5 bases). Trimming left V 4 bases short and J 1 base short, with 9 bases between. Germline V CDR1 and CDR2: SQVTM, ANQGSEA. The CDR3 contains 13 residues. CDR3 sequence reads: CSVGGAGTDTQYF. Here the CDR3 DNA reads TGCAGCGTTGGGGGCGCAGGCACAGATACGCAGTATTTT.

This clonotype has ten or more counts. In nucleotides, the CDR3 is TGTGCCAGCTCTGGAGGACAAGGTTTCACAGATACGCAGTATTTT. It encodes CASSGGQGFTDTQYF. The V call is TRBV3-1, the J call TRBJ2-3; D could derive from TRBD1 or TRBD2 (5 bases each). Trimming stripped 8 bases from V and 2 bases from J, with 17 bases between. The length of the CDR3 is 15 residues. CDR1 is LGHDT and CDR2 is YNNKEL in the germline V gene (reference sequence).

This clonotype was observed at least ten times. V and J are TRBV27 and TRBJ2-7; D is ambiguous. CDR3 size: 13 residues. Germline V lookup: CDR1 MNHEY, CDR2 SMNVEV (reference sequence). Deletions cut 3 bases from V and 0 bases from J, with 6 bases between. The CDR3 DNA reads TGTGCCAGCAGTTTGGAAAGCTCCTACGAGCAGTACTTC. It translates to CASSLESSYEQYF.